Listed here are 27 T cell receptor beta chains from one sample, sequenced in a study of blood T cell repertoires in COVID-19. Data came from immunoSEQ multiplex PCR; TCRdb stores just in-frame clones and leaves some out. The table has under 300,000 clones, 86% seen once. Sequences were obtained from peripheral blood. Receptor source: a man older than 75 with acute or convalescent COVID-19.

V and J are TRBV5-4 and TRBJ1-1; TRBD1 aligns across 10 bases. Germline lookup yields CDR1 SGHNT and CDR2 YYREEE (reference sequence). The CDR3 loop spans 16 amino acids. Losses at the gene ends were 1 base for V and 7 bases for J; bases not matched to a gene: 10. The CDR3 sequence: CASSLILTGGGGEAFF. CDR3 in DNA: TGTGCCAGCAGCTTGATTCTGACAGGGGGCGGCGGTGAAGCTTTCTTT.

The chain's CDR3 is CASSPLEGDSNQPQHF. Here the CDR3 DNA reads TGTGCCAGCAGCCCGTTAGAGGGGGACAGCAATCAGCCCCAGCATTTT. The J gene is TRBJ1-5, the V gene TRBV7-2, with D maybe TRBD1 (6 bases). The CDR3 consists of 16 residues. Germline CDR1 SGHTA, CDR2 FQGNSA. V lost 5 bases and J 1 base, leaving 15 bases between the germline ends.

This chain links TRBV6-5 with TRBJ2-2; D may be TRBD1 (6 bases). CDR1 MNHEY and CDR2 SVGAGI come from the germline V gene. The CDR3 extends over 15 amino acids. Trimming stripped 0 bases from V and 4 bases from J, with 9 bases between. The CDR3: CASSYSTGPTGELFF. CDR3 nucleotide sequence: TGTGCCAGCAGTTACTCCACAGGGCCCACCGGGGAGCTGTTTTTT.

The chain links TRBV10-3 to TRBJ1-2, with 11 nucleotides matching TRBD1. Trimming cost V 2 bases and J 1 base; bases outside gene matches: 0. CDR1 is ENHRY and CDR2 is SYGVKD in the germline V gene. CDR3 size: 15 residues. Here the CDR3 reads CAISEGTGGNYGYTF. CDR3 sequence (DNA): TGTGCCATCAGTGAGGGGACAGGGGGTAACTATGGCTACACCTTC.

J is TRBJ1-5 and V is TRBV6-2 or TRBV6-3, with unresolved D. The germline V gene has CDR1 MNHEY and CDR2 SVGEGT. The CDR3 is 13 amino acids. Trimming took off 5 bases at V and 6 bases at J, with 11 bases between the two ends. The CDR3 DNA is TGTGCCAGCAGTGAGCCTCCAAGTCAGCCCCAGCATTTT. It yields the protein CASSEPPSQPQHF.

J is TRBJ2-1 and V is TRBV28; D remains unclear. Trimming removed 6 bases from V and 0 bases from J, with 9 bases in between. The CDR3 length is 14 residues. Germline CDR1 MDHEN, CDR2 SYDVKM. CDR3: CASRGSSSYNEQFF. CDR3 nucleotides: TGTGCCAGCAGGGGCAGTAGCTCCTACAATGAGCAGTTCTTC.

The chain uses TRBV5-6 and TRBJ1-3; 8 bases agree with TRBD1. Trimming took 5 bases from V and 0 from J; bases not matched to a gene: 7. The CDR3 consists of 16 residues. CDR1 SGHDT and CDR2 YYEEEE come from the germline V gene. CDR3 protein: CASSNRGAGSGNTIYF. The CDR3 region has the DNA TGTGCCAGCAGTAACAGGGGGGCGGGCTCTGGAAACACCATATATTTT.

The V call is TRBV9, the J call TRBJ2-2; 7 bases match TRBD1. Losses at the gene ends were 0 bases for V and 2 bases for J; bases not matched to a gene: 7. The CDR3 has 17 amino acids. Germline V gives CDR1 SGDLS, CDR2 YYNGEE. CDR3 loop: CASSVGEGGENTGELFF. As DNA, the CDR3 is TGTGCCAGCAGCGTAGGGGAAGGGGGCGAAAACACCGGGGAGCTGTTTTTT.

The CDR3 here is CASSGTPDYGYTF. As DNA, the CDR3 is TGCGCCAGCAGCGGGACACCTGACTATGGCTACACCTTC. The rearrangement links TRBV10-1 to TRBJ1-2, with TRBD1 as a possible D gene (6 bases). The CDR3 spans 13 residues. Germline CDR1 and CDR2: WNHNN and SYGVQD (reference sequence). Trimming removed 6 bases at V and 3 bases at J, with 11 bases between.

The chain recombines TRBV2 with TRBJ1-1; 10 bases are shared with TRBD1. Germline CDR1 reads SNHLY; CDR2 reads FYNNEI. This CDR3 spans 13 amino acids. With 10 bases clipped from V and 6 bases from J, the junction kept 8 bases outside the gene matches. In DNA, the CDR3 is TGTGCCACAGGGACAGGGGTACGCGCTGAAGCTTTCTTT. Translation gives CATGTGVRAEAFF.

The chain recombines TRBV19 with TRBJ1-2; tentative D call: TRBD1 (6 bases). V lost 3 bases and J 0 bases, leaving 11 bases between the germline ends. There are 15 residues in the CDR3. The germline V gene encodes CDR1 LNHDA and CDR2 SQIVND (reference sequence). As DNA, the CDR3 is TGTGCCAGTAGTATGACAACAGGGCCTAACTATGGCTACACCTTC. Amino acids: CASSMTTGPNYGYTF.

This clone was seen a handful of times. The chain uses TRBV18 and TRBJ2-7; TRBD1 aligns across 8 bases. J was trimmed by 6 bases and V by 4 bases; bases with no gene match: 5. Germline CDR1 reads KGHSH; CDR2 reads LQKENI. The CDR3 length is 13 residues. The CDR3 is CASSLGQDSEQYF. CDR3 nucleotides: TGTGCCAGCTCACTGGGACAGGATAGCGAGCAGTACTTC.

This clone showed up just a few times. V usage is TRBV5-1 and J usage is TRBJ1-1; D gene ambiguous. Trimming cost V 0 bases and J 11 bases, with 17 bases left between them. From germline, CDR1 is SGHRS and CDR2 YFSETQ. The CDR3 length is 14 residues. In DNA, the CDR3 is TGCGCCAGCAGCTTGGGGGGAGGATTTCAGGTGGCTTTCTTT. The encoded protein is CASSLGGGFQVAFF.

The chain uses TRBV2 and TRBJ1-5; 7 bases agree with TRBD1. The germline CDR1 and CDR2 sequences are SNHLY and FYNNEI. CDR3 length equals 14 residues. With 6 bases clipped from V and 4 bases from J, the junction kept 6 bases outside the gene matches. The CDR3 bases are TGTGCCAGCAGCAAGGGACAGCCAAATCAGCCCCAGCATTTT. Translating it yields CASSKGQPNQPQHF.

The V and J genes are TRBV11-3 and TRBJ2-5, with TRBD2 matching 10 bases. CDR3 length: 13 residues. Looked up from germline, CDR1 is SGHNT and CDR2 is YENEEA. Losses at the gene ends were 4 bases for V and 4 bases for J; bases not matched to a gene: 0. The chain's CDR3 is CASSSSGGETQYF. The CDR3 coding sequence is TGTGCCAGCAGCTCTAGCGGGGGAGAGACCCAGTACTTC. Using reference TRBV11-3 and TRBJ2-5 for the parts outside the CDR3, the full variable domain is EAGVVQSPRYKIIEKKQPVAFWCNPISGHNTLYWYLQNLGQGPELLIRYENEEAVDDSQLPKDRFSAERLKGVDSTLKIQPAELGDSAVYLCASSSSGGETQYFGPGTRLLVL.

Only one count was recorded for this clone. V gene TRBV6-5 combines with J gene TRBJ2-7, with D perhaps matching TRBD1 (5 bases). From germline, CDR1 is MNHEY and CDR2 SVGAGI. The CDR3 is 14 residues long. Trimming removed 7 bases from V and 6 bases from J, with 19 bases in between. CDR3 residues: CASIEVAGRGEQYF. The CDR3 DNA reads TGTGCCAGCATAGAGGTGGCAGGGCGCGGCGAGCAGTACTTC.

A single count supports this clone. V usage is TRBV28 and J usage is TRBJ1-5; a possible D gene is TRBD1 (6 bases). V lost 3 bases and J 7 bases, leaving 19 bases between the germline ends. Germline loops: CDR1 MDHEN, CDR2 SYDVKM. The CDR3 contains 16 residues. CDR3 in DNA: TGTGCCAGCAGTTTTTTAGGACAGCCCGATAGGCAGCCCCAGCATTTT. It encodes CASSFLGQPDRQPQHF.

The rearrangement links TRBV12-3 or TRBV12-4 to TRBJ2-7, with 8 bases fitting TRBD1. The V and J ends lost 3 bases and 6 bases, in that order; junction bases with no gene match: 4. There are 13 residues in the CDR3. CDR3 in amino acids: CASSFQGASEQYF. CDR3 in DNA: TGTGCCAGCAGTTTCCAGGGGGCATCCGAGCAGTACTTC.

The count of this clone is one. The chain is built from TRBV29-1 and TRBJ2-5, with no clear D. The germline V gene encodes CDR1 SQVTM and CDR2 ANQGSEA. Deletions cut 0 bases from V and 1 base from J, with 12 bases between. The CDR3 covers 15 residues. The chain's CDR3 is CSVEDLKYSQETQYF. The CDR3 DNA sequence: TGCAGCGTTGAAGATCTTAAATACAGCCAAGAGACCCAGTACTTC.

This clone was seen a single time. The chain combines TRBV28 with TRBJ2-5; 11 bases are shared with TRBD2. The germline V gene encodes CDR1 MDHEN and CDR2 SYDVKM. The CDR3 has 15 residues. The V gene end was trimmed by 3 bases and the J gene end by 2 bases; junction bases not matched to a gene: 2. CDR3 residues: CASSFASGGQETQYF. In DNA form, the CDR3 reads TGTGCCAGCAGTTTCGCTAGCGGGGGGCAAGAGACCCAGTACTTC.

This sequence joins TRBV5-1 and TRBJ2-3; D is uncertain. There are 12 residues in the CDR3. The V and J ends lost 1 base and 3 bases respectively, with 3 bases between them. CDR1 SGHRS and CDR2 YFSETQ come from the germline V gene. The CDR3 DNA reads TGCGCCAGCAGCTTGCCTACAGATACGCAGTATTTT. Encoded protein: CASSLPTDTQYF. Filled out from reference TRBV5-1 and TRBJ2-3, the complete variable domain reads KAGVTQTPRYLIKTRGQQVTLSCSPISGHRSVSWYQQTPGQGLQFLFEYFSETQRNKGNFPGRFSGRQFSNSRSEMNVSTLELGDSALYLCASSLPTDTQYFGPGTRLTVL.

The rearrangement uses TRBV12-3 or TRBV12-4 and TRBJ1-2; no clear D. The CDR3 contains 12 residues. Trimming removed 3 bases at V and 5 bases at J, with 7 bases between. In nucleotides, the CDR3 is TGTGCCAGCAGTTTTGCGAAATATGGCTACACCTTC. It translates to CASSFAKYGYTF.

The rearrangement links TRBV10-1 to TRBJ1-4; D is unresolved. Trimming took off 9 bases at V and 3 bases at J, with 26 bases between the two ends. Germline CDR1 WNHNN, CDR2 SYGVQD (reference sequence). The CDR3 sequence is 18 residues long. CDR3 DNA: TGCGCCAGACCCTCCAGCGCGAGACCGGGGATTTCTAATGAAAAACTGTTTTTT. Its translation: CARPSSARPGISNEKLFF.

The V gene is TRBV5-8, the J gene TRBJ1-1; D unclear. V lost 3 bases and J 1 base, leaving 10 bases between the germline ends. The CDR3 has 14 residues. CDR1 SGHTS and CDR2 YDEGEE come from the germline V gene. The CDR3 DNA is TGTGCCAGCAGCTACGACTATCAGAACACTGAAGCTTTCTTT. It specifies CASSYDYQNTEAFF.

The CDR3 nucleotides read TGTGCCAGCAGTCCGGTGCGGAATGAAAAACTGTTTTTT. Amino acids: CASSPVRNEKLFF. The chain links TRBV6-5 to TRBJ1-4; no clear D gene. The germline CDR1 and CDR2 sequences are MNHEY and SVGAGI. The CDR3 spans 13 residues. V was cut by 5 bases and J by 5 bases, with 9 bases left in between.

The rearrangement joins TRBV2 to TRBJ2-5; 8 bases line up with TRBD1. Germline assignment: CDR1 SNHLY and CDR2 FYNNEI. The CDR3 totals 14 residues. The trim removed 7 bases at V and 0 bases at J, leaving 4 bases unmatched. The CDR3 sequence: CASKRDRYQETQYF. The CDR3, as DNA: TGTGCCAGCAAAAGGGACAGGTACCAAGAGACCCAGTACTTC. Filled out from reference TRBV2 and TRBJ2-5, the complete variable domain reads EPEVTQTPSHQVTQMGQEVILRCVPISNHLYFYWYRQILGQKVEFLVSFYNNEISEKSEIFDDQFSVERPDGSNFTLKIRSTKLEDSAMYFCASKRDRYQETQYFGPGTRLLVL.

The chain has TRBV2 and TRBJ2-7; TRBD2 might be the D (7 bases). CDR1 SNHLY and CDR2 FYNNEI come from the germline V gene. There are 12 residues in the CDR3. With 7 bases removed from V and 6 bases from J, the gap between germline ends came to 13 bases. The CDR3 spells CASNPRGREQYF. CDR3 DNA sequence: TGTGCCAGCAATCCGCGGGGGCGCGAGCAGTACTTC.